The 20 T cell receptor beta chains in this list originate from one sample, sequenced in a study of PD-L1 blockade in urothelial cancer. Generated by immunoSEQ multiplex PCR, the TCRdb table keeps only in-frame clones and is missing some. This table has about 43,000 clones, more than 75% appearing once. The specimen comprised PBMCs, sampled around atezolizumab (anti-PD-L1) treatment. The receptors come from an older woman with urothelial cancer.

This chain joins TRBV2 and TRBJ2-7; 8 bases agree with TRBD2. Germline V gene lookup returns CDR1 SNHLY and CDR2 FYNNEI. Unmatched junction bases numbered 10, after V lost 10 bases and J lost 5 bases. The CDR3 loop spans 13 amino acids. CDR3 sequence: CANQRELIDEQYF. CDR3 bases: TGTGCCAACCAGCGGGAGCTGATAGACGAGCAGTACTTC.

The rearrangement joins TRBV19 to TRBJ2-4, with 9 bases aligning to TRBD1. The CDR3 sequence is 21 residues long. With 3 bases clipped from V and 0 bases from J, the junction kept 18 bases outside the gene matches. Germline lookup yields CDR1 LNHDA and CDR2 SQIVND (reference sequence). CDR3 protein: CASSIRRDREGRSLAKNIQYF. CDR3 in DNA: TGTGCCAGTAGTATTCGTCGGGACAGGGAAGGGAGATCCCTAGCCAAAAACATTCAGTACTTC.

The chain joins TRBV10-3 to TRBJ2-2, with 10 nucleotides matching TRBD2. V gave up 7 bases and J gave up 3 bases; unmatched junction bases: 5. Germline loops: CDR1 ENHRY, CDR2 SYGVKD. The CDR3 contains 15 residues. The DNA for the CDR3 is TGTGCCATCAAGGTGCTAGCGGGGGACACCGGGGAGCTGTTTTTT. Its protein product is CAIKVLAGDTGELFF.

The chain uses TRBV7-9 and TRBJ2-1, with 10 bases fitting TRBD1. V was clipped by 5 bases and J by 6 bases; unmatched bases: 7. CDR1 and CDR2 (germline): SEHNR, FQNEAQ (reference sequence). This CDR3 contains 15 residues. This CDR3 is CASSPGTGAPNEQFF. CDR3 nucleotide sequence: TGTGCCAGCAGCCCCGGGACAGGGGCCCCCAATGAGCAGTTCTTC.

The J gene is TRBJ2-5, the V gene TRBV18; 7 bases agree with TRBD1. Germline CDR1 is KGHSH and CDR2 is LQKENI. The J segment lost 4 bases and the V segment lost 3 bases, leaving 14 bases of the junction unmatched. This CDR3 is 17 amino acids long. The CDR3 coding sequence is TGTGCCAGCTCACCCCGGTTGGCAGGGGGTGGAGGAGAGACCCAGTACTTC. Translated, it gives CASSPRLAGGGGETQYF.

The rearrangement links TRBV7-9 to TRBJ2-1; 8 positions match TRBD2. Germline loops: CDR1 SEHNR, CDR2 FQNEAQ (reference sequence). The length of the CDR3 is 16 residues. Trimming removed 10 bases from V and 0 bases from J; junction bases left unmatched: 11. CDR3 DNA: TGTGCCACGGGGCGGGGGGCGCCCTTCTCCTACAATGAGCAGTTCTTC. Translation gives CATGRGAPFSYNEQFF.

The chain employs TRBV29-1 and TRBJ2-7, with 10 bases that match TRBD2. The CDR3 is 13 residues long. V trimming: 4 bases; J trimming: 5 bases; junction bases outside the gene matches: 5. Germline V CDR1 and CDR2: SQVTM, ANQGSEA. CDR3 DNA: TGCAGCGTTGCAGCGGGGGGGTTGAACGAGCAGTACTTC. Amino acids: CSVAAGGLNEQYF.

As for this clone: A junction end diverges from the germline sequence, so it may reflect a read error. V is TRBV4-3 and J is TRBJ1-4; D is unclear. In germline, CDR1 is LGHNA, CDR2 YSLEER. The CDR3 is 13 residues long. CDR3 nucleotides: TGCGCCAGCAGCCAAGATGGATGGTCGGGAATCCTTTTT. Encoded protein: CASSQDGWSGILF.

This chain connects TRBV5-4 to TRBJ2-5; 8 bases align to TRBD2. From germline, CDR1 is SGHNT and CDR2 YYREEE (reference sequence). The CDR3 is 17 amino acids. The junction had 12 bases not matched to a gene; V was cut back by 0 bases and J by 5 bases. CDR3: CASSLATGGGALETQYF. In DNA, the CDR3 is TGTGCCAGCAGCTTGGCCACCGGGGGGGGCGCATTGGAGACCCAGTACTTC.

The chain employs TRBV2 and TRBJ1-2; 8 bases map to TRBD1. The germline CDR1 and CDR2 sequences are SNHLY and FYNNEI. This CDR3 comprises 11 residues. V shed 6 bases and J 9 bases; nucleotides not matched to a gene: 3. CDR3 protein: CASSWTGSYTF. The CDR3 DNA reads TGTGCCAGCAGCTGGACAGGGAGCTACACCTTC.

The J gene is TRBJ2-5, the V gene TRBV28; D uncertain. From germline, CDR1 is MDHEN and CDR2 SYDVKM. The CDR3 loop spans 12 amino acids. Trimming cost V 3 bases and J 5 bases, with 7 bases left between them. The CDR3 DNA sequence: TGTGCCAGCAGTTTCGAGAGGGAGACCCAGTACTTC. Protein sequence: CASSFERETQYF.

The chain links TRBV19 to TRBJ1-1, with 9 bases that match TRBD1. V lost 3 bases to trimming and J lost 5 bases; unmatched junction nucleotides: 7. Germline V lookup: CDR1 LNHDA, CDR2 SQIVND (reference sequence). CDR3 size: 15 residues. The CDR3 region is CASSILGQGGTEAFF. DNA of the CDR3: TGTGCCAGTAGTATCTTGGGACAGGGTGGGACTGAAGCTTTCTTT.

This chain connects TRBV7-9 to TRBJ1-5; the D gene is possibly TRBD1 (5 bases). CDR1 SEHNR and CDR2 FQNEAQ come from the germline V gene (reference sequence). The CDR3 totals 15 residues. Trimming cost V 5 bases and J 5 bases, with 16 bases left between them. DNA of the CDR3: TGTGCCAGCAGCGTGGACAAGGACCCTTATCAGCCCCAGCATTTT. Its translation: CASSVDKDPYQPQHF. Looking up the rest from reference TRBV7-9 and TRBJ1-5 gives the full variable domain: DTGVSQNPRHKITKRGQNVTFRCDPISEHNRLYWYRQTLGQGPEFLTYFQNEAQLEKSRLLSDRFSAERPKGSFSTLEIQRTEQGDSAMYLCASSVDKDPYQPQHFGDGTRLSIL.

This clone was detected only once. V is TRBV7-2 and J is TRBJ2-7; 10 bases map to TRBD2. The V and J ends lost 5 bases and 4 bases, in that order; junction bases with no gene match: 5. The CDR3 is 14 residues long. Germline CDR1 is SGHTA and CDR2 is FQGNSA. The CDR3 reads CASSLGLAKYEQYF. The CDR3 DNA reads TGTGCCAGCAGCCTGGGACTAGCGAAATACGAGCAGTACTTC.

The chain combines TRBV5-3 with TRBJ2-2; D gene unclear. TRBV5-3 is classed as an ORF, of uncertain function. CDR3 length equals 13 residues. V was pared by 5 bases and J by 6 bases, with 11 bases between. The chain's CDR3 is CARSPKPPGELFF. The DNA for the CDR3 is TGTGCCAGAAGTCCTAAACCCCCCGGGGAGCTGTTTTTT.

The V and J genes are TRBV6-5 and TRBJ1-3; no reliable D call. Germline V gene sequence: CDR1 MNHEY, CDR2 SVGAGI. Between the trimmed V and J ends, which lost 0 bases and 0 bases, there was a span of 9 bases. This CDR3 is 16 amino acids long. CDR3 region: CASSYSGPYSGNTIYF. CDR3 in DNA: TGTGCCAGCAGTTACTCGGGCCCTTACTCTGGAAACACCATATATTTT.

The chain carries TRBV6-6 and TRBJ2-7, with D maybe TRBD1 (6 bases). The CDR3 contains 12 residues. The germline CDR1 and CDR2 sequences are MNHNY and SVGAGI (reference sequence). The ends were cut back, 6 bases at V and 3 bases at J, with 9 bases in the middle. The CDR3: CASRDSVYEQYF. CDR3 sequence (DNA): TGTGCCAGCAGGGACAGTGTCTACGAGCAGTACTTC.

The gene calls are TRBV9 and TRBJ1-1; D gene uncertain. Germline CDR1 is SGDLS and CDR2 is YYNGEE. The CDR3 is made up of 13 amino acids. V lost 6 bases and J lost 2, with 11 bases in between. As DNA, the CDR3 is TGTGCCAGCAACCCTTCAGGCAACACTGAAGCTTTCTTT. This sequence encodes CASNPSGNTEAFF.

This chain links TRBV19 with TRBJ2-7, with 7 bases matching TRBD2. In germline, CDR1 is LNHDA, CDR2 SQIVND (reference sequence). CDR3 size: 14 residues. V lost 3 bases and J lost 3; bases outside the gene matches: 5. The CDR3 loop is CASSMRLADYEQYF. The CDR3 DNA reads TGTGCCAGTAGTATGCGGCTAGCGGACTACGAGCAGTACTTC.

The rearrangement joins TRBV6-1 to TRBJ2-2; 7 bases match TRBD2. V gave up 5 bases and J gave up 6 bases; unmatched junction bases: 9. The CDR3 is made up of 15 amino acids. Germline assignment: CDR1 MNHNS and CDR2 SASEGT. The CDR3 protein is CASSRAGLSPGELFF. Written as DNA, the CDR3 is TGTGCCAGCAGTAGAGCGGGACTGAGCCCCGGGGAGCTGTTTTTT.